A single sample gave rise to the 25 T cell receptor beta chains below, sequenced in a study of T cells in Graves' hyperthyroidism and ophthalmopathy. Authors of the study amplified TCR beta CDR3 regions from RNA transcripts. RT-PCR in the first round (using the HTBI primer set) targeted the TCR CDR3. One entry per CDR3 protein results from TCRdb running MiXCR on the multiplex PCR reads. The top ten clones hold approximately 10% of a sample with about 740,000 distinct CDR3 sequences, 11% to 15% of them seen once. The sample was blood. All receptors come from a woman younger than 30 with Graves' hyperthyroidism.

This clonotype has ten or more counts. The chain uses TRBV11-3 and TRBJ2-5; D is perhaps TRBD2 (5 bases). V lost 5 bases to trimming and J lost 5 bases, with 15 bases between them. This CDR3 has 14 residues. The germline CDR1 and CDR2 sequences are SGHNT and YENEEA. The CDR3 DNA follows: TGTGCCAGCAGCCCCGCCCGGGAAGGGGAGACCCAGTACTTC. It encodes CASSPAREGETQYF.

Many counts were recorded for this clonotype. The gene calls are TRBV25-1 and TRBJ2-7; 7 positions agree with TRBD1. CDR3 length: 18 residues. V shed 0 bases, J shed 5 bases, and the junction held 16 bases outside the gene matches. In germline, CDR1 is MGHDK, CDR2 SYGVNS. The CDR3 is CASSEYYPPGTEIHEQYF. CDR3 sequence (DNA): TGTGCCAGCAGTGAATATTACCCCCCCGGGACAGAAATCCACGAGCAGTACTTC.

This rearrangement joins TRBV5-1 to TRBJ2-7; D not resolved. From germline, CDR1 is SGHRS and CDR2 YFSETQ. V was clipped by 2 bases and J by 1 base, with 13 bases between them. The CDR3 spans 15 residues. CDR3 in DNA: TGCGCCAGCAGCTTACGCGGAGCTCCTTCCTACGAGCAGTACTTC. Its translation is CASSLRGAPSYEQYF. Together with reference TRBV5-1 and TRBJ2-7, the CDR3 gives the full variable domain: KAGVTQTPRYLIKTRGQQVTLSCSPISGHRSVSWYQQTPGQGLQFLFEYFSETQRNKGNFPGRFSGRQFSNSRSEMNVSTLELGDSALYLCASSLRGAPSYEQYFGPGTRLTVT.

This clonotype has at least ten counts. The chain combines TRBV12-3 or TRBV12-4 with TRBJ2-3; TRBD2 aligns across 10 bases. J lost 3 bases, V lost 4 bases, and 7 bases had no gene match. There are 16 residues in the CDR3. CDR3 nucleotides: TGTGCCAGCAGTTCGGAGCGGGAGGGCCTGACAGATACGCAGTATTTT. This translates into CASSSEREGLTDTQYF.

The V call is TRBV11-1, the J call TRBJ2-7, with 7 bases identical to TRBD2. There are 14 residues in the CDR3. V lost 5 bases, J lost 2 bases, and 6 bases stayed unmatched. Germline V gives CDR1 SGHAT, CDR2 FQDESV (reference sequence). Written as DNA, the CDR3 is TGTGCCAGCAGCCCAGAGCGGGGTGCCTACGAGCAGTACTTC. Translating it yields CASSPERGAYEQYF.

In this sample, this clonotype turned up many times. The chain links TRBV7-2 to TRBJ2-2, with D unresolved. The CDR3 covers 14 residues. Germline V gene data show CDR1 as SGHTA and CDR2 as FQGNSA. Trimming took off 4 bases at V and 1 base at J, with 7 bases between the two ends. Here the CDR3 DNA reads TGTGCCAGCAGCTCTCAGCGGAACACCGGGGAGCTGTTTTTT. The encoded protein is CASSSQRNTGELFF.

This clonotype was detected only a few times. CDR3 loop: CASRTSGSSSYNEQFF. The CDR3 nucleotides are TGTGCCAGTAGAACTAGCGGGAGTTCTTCCTACAATGAGCAGTTCTTC. The rearrangement joins TRBV19 to TRBJ2-1; 11 bases map to TRBD2. V shed 6 bases and J 1 base; nucleotides not matched to a gene: 5. CDR1 is LNHDA and CDR2 is SQIVND in the germline V gene (reference sequence). The CDR3 covers 16 residues.

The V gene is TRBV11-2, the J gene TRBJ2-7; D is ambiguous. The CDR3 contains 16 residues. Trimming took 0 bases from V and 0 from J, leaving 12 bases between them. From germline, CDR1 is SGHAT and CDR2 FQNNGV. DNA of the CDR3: TGTGCCAGCAGCTTAGAAAGACTCGCAAGCTCCTACGAGCAGTACTTC. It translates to CASSLERLASSYEQYF.

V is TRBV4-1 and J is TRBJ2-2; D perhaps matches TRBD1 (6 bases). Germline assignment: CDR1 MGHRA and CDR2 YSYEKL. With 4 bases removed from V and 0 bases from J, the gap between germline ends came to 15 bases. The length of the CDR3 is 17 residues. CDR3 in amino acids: CASSPGRGTSNTGELFF. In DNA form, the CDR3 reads TGCGCCAGCAGCCCCGGGCGAGGGACATCGAACACCGGGGAGCTGTTTTTT.

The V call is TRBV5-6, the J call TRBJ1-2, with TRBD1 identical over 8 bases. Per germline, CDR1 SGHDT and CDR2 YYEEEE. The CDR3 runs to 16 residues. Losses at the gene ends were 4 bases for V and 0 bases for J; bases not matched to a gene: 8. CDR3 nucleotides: TGTGCCAGCAGCCGGACAGGGTACGATCCTAACTATGGCTACACCTTC. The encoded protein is CASSRTGYDPNYGYTF.

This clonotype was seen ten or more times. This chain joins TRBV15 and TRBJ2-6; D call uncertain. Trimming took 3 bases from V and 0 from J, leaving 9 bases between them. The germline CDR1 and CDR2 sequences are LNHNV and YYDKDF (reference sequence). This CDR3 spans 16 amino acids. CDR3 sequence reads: CATSSTRNSGANVLTF. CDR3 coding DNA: TGTGCCACCAGCAGCACAAGGAACTCTGGGGCCAACGTCCTGACTTTC.

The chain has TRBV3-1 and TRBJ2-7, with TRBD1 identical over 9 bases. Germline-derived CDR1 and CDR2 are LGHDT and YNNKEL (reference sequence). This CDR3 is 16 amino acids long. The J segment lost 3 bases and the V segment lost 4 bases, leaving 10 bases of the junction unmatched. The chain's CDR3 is CASSPDPGTGIYEQYF. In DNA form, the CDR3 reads TGTGCCAGCAGCCCGGATCCCGGGACAGGGATCTACGAGCAGTACTTC.

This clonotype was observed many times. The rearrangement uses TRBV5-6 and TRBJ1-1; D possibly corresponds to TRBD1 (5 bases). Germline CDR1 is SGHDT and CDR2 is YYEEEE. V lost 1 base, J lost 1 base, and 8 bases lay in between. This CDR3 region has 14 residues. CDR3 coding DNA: TGTGCCAGCAGCTTGAAGGGGAGGAACACTGAAGCTTTCTTT. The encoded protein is CASSLKGRNTEAFF.

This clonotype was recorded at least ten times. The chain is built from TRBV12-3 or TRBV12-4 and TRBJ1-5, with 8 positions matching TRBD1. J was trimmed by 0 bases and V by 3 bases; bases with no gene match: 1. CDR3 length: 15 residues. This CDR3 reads CASSLDRDSNQPQHF. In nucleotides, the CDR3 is TGTGCCAGCAGTTTGGACAGGGATAGCAATCAGCCCCAGCATTTT.

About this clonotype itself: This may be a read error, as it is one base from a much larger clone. The CDR3 sequence: CANSALRDQPQHF. The CDR3 DNA reads as TGTGCCAACTCAGCGCTCAGGGATCAGCCCCAGCATTTT. The chain employs TRBV18 and TRBJ1-5; D is possibly TRBD1 (5 bases). CDR3 length: 13 residues. Germline CDR1 KGHSH, CDR2 LQKENI.

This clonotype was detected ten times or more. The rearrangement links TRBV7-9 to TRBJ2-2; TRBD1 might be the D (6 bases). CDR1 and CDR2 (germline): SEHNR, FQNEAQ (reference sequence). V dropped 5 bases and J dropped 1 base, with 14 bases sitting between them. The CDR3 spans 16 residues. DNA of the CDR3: TGTGCCAGCAGCGGAACCGGGACATGGAACACCGGGGAGCTGTTTTTT. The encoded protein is CASSGTGTWNTGELFF.

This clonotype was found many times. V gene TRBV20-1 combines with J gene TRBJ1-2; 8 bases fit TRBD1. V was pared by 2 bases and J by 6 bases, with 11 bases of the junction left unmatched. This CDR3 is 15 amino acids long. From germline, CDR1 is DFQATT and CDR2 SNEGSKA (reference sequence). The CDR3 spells CSARTGQGTGHGYTF. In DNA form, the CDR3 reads TGCAGTGCTAGAACAGGACAGGGCACTGGGCATGGCTACACCTTC.

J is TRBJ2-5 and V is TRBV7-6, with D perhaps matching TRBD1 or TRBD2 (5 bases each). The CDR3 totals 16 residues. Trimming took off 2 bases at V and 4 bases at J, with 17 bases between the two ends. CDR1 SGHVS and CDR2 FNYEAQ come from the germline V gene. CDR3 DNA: TGTGCCAGCAGCTTAACGGCGGGCAGGGTACGAGAGACCCAGTACTTC. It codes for CASSLTAGRVRETQYF.

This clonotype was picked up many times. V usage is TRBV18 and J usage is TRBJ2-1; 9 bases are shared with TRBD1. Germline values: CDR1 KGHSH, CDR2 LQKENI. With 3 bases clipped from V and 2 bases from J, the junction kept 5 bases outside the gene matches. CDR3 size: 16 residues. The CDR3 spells CASSPSGQGTYNEQFF. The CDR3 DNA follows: TGTGCCAGCTCACCGAGCGGACAGGGGACCTACAATGAGCAGTTCTTC. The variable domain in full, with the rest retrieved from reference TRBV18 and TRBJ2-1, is NAGVMQNPRHLVRRRGQEARLRCSPMKGHSHVYWYRQLPEEGLKFMVYLQKENIIDESGMPKERFSAEFPKEGPSILRIQQVVRGDSAAYFCASSPSGQGTYNEQFFGPGTRLTVL.

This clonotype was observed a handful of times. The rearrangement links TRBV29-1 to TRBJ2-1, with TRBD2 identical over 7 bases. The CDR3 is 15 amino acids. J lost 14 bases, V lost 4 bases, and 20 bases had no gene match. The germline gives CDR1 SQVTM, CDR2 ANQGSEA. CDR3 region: CSVASVSRFAGEEFF. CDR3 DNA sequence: TGCAGCGTTGCTTCTGTATCTAGGTTTGCGGGAGAGGAGTTCTTC.

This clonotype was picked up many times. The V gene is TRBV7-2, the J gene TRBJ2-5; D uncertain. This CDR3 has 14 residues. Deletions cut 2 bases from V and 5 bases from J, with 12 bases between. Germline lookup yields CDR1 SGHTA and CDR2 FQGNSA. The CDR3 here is CASSLPPNWETQYF. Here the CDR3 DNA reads TGTGCCAGCAGCTTACCGCCTAATTGGGAGACCCAGTACTTC. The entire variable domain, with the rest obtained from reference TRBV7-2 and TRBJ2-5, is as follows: GAGVSQSPSNKVTEKGKDVELRCDPISGHTALYWYRQSLGQGLEFLIYFQGNSAPDKSGLPSDRFSAERTGGSVSTLTIQRTQQEDSAVYLCASSLPPNWETQYFGPGTRLLVL.

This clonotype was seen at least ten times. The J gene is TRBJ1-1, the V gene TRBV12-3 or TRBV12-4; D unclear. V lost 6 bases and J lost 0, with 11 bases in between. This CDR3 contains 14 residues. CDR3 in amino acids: CASSRTVMNTEAFF. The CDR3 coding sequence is TGTGCCAGCAGCCGGACGGTGATGAACACTGAAGCTTTCTTT.

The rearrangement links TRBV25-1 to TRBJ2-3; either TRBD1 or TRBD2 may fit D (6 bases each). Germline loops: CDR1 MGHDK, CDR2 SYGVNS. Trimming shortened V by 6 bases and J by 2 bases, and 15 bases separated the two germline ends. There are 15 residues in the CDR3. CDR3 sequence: CASRGGRGPTDTQYF. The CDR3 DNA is TGTGCCAGCAGGGGGGGCAGGGGACCCACAGATACGCAGTATTTT.

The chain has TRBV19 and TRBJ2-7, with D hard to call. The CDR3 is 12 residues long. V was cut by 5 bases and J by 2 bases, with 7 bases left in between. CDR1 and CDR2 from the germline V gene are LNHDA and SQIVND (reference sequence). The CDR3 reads CASSADTYEQYF. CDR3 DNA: TGTGCCAGTAGTGCCGACACCTACGAGCAGTACTTC.

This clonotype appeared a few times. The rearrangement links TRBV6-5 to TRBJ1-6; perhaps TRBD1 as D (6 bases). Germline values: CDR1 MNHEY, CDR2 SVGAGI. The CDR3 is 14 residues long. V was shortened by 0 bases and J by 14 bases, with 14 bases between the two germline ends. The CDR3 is CASSYSRSGAALHF. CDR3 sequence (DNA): TGTGCCAGCAGTTACTCGAGATCGGGGGCGGCCCTCCACTTT.